The 25 T cell receptor beta chains given below trace back to one sample, sequenced in a study of T cells in Graves' hyperthyroidism and ophthalmopathy. Amplification yielded TCR beta CDR3 regions, with RNA transcripts as the source. The primer set for the first-round RT-PCR of the TCR CDR3 was HTBI. TCRdb used MiXCR to reprocess the multiplex PCR reads, holding one entry per CDR3 protein. The sample includes 500,000 to 750,000 distinct CDR3 sequences, 13% to 15% of them seen just once. Sequencing used blood. These receptors were obtained from a woman aged 18-35 years with Graves' ophthalmopathy.

This clonotype was detected ten times or more. The chain uses TRBV28 and TRBJ1-5; 8 nucleotides agree with TRBD1. The trim removed 5 bases at V and 3 bases at J, leaving 9 bases unmatched. The CDR3 has 16 residues. Germline V gene sequence: CDR1 MDHEN, CDR2 SYDVKM. This chain's CDR3 is CASSPGTGANNQPQHF. The CDR3 region has the DNA TGTGCCAGCAGTCCAGGGACAGGAGCTAACAATCAGCCCCAGCATTTT.

To note about this clonotype: One end of the junction is discordant with germline, which a read error may explain. This chain joins TRBV4-2 and TRBJ2-1, with D perhaps being TRBD1 or TRBD2 (5 bases each). The CDR3 extends over 15 amino acids. Germline loops: CDR1 LGHNA, CDR2 YNFKEQ. The CDR3 DNA is TGTGCCGGCAGCCCCGGGACCTCGATGCCCAATGAGCAGTTCTTC. Its protein is CAGSPGTSMPNEQFF.

This clonotype has ten or more counts. The V call is TRBV3-1, the J call TRBJ2-3; TRBD2 matches 11 bases. The CDR3 runs to 15 residues. CDR1 LGHDT and CDR2 YNNKEL come from the germline V gene (reference sequence). The V and J ends lost 1 base and 4 bases, in that order; junction bases with no gene match: 1. CDR3 in DNA: TGTGCCAGCAGCCAAGGACTAGCGGGATCAGATACGCAGTATTTT. Its protein is CASSQGLAGSDTQYF.

The V and J genes are TRBV15 and TRBJ1-1; 9 nucleotides line up with TRBD1. The CDR3 loop spans 15 amino acids. Germline CDR1 is LNHNV and CDR2 is YYDKDF (reference sequence). Trimming cost V 0 bases and J 8 bases; bases outside gene matches: 7. CDR3 DNA: TGTGCCACCAGCAGAGATAAGGGACAGGGAAAAGAAGCTTTCTTT. It yields the protein CATSRDKGQGKEAFF.

This clonotype was picked up many times. CDR3 DNA: TGTGCCAGCAGGCCCGACAGGGGGCAAAACACTGAAGCTTTCTTT. Translation: CASRPDRGQNTEAFF. This chain uses TRBV6-1 with TRBJ1-1; TRBD1 aligns across 10 bases. Trimming removed 6 bases from V and 2 bases from J; junction bases left unmatched: 6. The CDR3 contains 15 residues. CDR1 MNHNS and CDR2 SASEGT come from the germline V gene.

This clonotype was detected ten times or more. Written as DNA, the CDR3 is TGTGCCATCAGTGTACAGGACAGTGCCTACGAGCAGTACTTC. This encodes CAISVQDSAYEQYF. The V call is TRBV10-3, the J call TRBJ2-7; TRBD1 might be the D (6 bases). V lost 4 bases and J 2 bases, leaving 12 bases between the germline ends. Germline V gene sequence: CDR1 ENHRY, CDR2 SYGVKD. The CDR3 consists of 14 residues.

This clonotype occurred many times. The rearrangement links TRBV12-3 or TRBV12-4 to TRBJ2-4; D is uncertain. This CDR3 region has 18 residues. The V end lost 8 bases, the J end lost 1 base, and 24 bases lay between the germline ends. CDR3 DNA: TGTGCCAGCTCGCATGCCCGTCAGGCCGGTGGGGCCAAAAACATTCAGTACTTC. Amino acid sequence: CASSHARQAGGAKNIQYF.

There are many counts of this clonotype. This chain connects TRBV27 to TRBJ2-7; 9 nucleotides match TRBD1. This CDR3 has 16 amino acids. Germline CDR1 and CDR2: MNHEY and SMNVEV (reference sequence). The junction had 12 bases not matched to a gene; V was cut back by 5 bases and J by 4 bases. The CDR3 loop reads CASSPQLGTGNYEQYF. For the CDR3, the DNA is TGTGCCAGCAGTCCACAACTCGGGACAGGGAATTACGAGCAGTACTTC.

This clonotype was found many times. V and J are TRBV7-2 and TRBJ2-7, with D possibly being TRBD2 (6 bases). The germline V and J ends were trimmed by 5 bases and 7 bases, with 18 bases remaining between them. CDR1 is SGHTA and CDR2 is FQGNSA in the germline V gene. This CDR3 contains 14 residues. The CDR3 is CASSRWGDLMEQYF. In DNA, the CDR3 is TGTGCCAGCAGCCGATGGGGGGACCTTATGGAGCAGTACTTC.

This clonotype was counted at least ten times. The genes are TRBV12-3 or TRBV12-4 and TRBJ1-2; possible D gene TRBD1, 5 bases. V was trimmed by 7 bases and J by 8 bases, leaving 17 bases between them. The CDR3 has 13 residues. In DNA, the CDR3 is TGTGCCAGCATTAACCCCCTGGGGGGGGGCTACACCTTC. The encoded protein is CASINPLGGGYTF.

This clonotype was counted many times. The J gene is TRBJ2-7, the V gene TRBV5-8, with 15 bases fitting TRBD2. The CDR3 contains 15 residues. CDR1 and CDR2 (germline): SGHTS, YDEGEE. J was trimmed by 7 bases and V by 4 bases; bases with no gene match: 6. CDR3 nucleotides: TGTGCCAGCAGCCGGACTAGCGGGAGGGCGGGTGAGCAGTACTTC. Translation: CASSRTSGRAGEQYF.

This clonotype was counted a few times. V usage is TRBV6-1 and J usage is TRBJ1-3; 7 bases are a match to TRBD1. Germline V gene data show CDR1 as MNHNS and CDR2 as SASEGT. CDR3 size: 14 residues. After removal of 6 bases from V and 2 bases from J, the junction contained 4 bases not matched to a gene. CDR3 in DNA: TGTGCCAGCAGGTCAACAGGGGCTGGAAACACCATATATTTT. This codes for CASRSTGAGNTIYF.

Points on this clonotype: A junction end diverges from the germline sequence, so it may reflect a read error. The chain carries TRBV19 and TRBJ2-6, with D hard to call. The CDR3 contains 14 residues. In germline, CDR1 is LNHDA, CDR2 SQIVND (reference sequence). This CDR3 reads CAGSPTEGANVLTF. CDR3 in DNA: TGTGCCGGTAGCCCAACGGAAGGGGCCAACGTCCTGACTTTC.

This clonotype was picked up many times. This chain joins TRBV6-1 and TRBJ1-1, with 7 bases that match TRBD1. This CDR3 comprises 12 residues. J lost 8 bases, V lost 8 bases, and 8 bases had no gene match. Germline V gives CDR1 MNHNS, CDR2 SASEGT. The CDR3 nucleotides read TGTGCCAGCTCTTTCCGGGACAGCGAAGCTTTCTTT. This translates into CASSFRDSEAFF.

This clonotype has only a few counts. The CDR3 spells CASSIPGQGTEAFF. CDR3 bases: TGTGCCAGCAGCATCCCCGGCCAGGGGACTGAAGCTTTCTTT. The chain combines TRBV7-9 with TRBJ1-1, with D possibly TRBD1 on 6 matching bases. The germline V gene has CDR1 SEHNR and CDR2 FQNEAQ (reference sequence). The CDR3 length is 14 residues. V dropped 5 bases and J dropped 5 bases, with 15 bases sitting between them.

As regards this clonotype: This may be a read error: a much more frequent sequence differs by one nucleotide. The chain joins TRBV7-8 to TRBJ2-5; the match to TRBD2 covers 7 bases. The CDR3 is made up of 15 amino acids. Germline lookup yields CDR1 SGHVS and CDR2 FQNEAQ. The CDR3 sequence: CASSPKAGVGRTQCF. The CDR3 DNA sequence: TGTGCCAGCAGCCCCAAGGCGGGGGTTGGCAGGACCCAGTGCTTC.

This clonotype was observed at least ten times. The genes are TRBV19 and TRBJ1-2; the match to TRBD1 covers 9 bases. The CDR3 covers 15 residues. The germline CDR1 and CDR2 sequences are LNHDA and SQIVND (reference sequence). The J segment lost 8 bases and the V segment lost 5 bases, leaving 12 bases of the junction unmatched. The CDR3 loop is CASSDPGTGNNGYTF. CDR3 sequence (DNA): TGTGCCAGTAGTGATCCCGGGACAGGGAATAACGGCTACACCTTC.

This clonotype has at least ten counts. This chain links TRBV7-3 with TRBJ2-5, with D possibly being TRBD1 (6 bases). V was cut by 6 bases and J by 2 bases, with 10 bases left in between. The CDR3 totals 13 residues. Looked up from germline, CDR1 is SGHTA and CDR2 is FQGTGA. The CDR3 spells CASSMTGQETQYF. The CDR3 DNA sequence: TGTGCCAGCAGTATGACAGGTCAAGAGACCCAGTACTTC.

In this sample, this clonotype turned up many times. V is TRBV27 and J is TRBJ2-7; D tentatively fits TRBD1 or TRBD2 (6 bases each). V lost 7 bases and J lost 1, with 20 bases in between. The CDR3 is 16 residues long. The V gene's germline CDR1 is MNHEY and CDR2 SMNVEV (reference sequence). The CDR3, as DNA: TGTGCCAGCACCCCTTCCCAGGGGACTGAATCCTACGAGCAGTACTTC. Translating gives CASTPSQGTESYEQYF.

V gene TRBV5-1 combines with J gene TRBJ1-1; TRBD1 is a possible D gene (6 bases). V was cut by 1 base and J by 1 base, with 11 bases left in between. There are 15 residues in the CDR3. The germline gives CDR1 SGHRS, CDR2 YFSETQ. The CDR3 loop is CASSLMGAGNTEAFF. The CDR3 nucleotides read TGCGCCAGCAGCTTGATGGGGGCTGGGAACACTGAAGCTTTCTTT.

This clonotype was observed many times. The rearrangement uses TRBV2 and TRBJ1-5; TRBD1 is a possible D gene (6 bases). The CDR3 spans 14 residues. Germline-derived CDR1 and CDR2 are SNHLY and FYNNEI. Trimming left V 2 bases short and J 2 bases short, with 7 bases between. The DNA for the CDR3 is TGTGCCAGCAGTGAAAGGACAGGCAATCAGCCCCAGCATTTT. It encodes CASSERTGNQPQHF.

There are many counts of this clonotype. The V and J genes are TRBV5-1 and TRBJ1-2; 9 bases agree with TRBD1. The CDR3 contains 14 residues. V shed 4 bases and J 6 bases; nucleotides not matched to a gene: 7. Germline V gives CDR1 SGHRS, CDR2 YFSETQ. The CDR3 spells CASSEGGQGNGYTF. The CDR3 DNA reads as TGCGCCAGCAGCGAGGGGGGACAGGGAAATGGCTACACCTTC.

This clonotype was seen many times. This chain connects TRBV24-1 to TRBJ2-3, with TRBD1 as a possible D gene (6 bases). CDR1 KGHDR and CDR2 SFDVKD come from the germline V gene. The CDR3 extends over 13 amino acids. V lost 9 bases and J lost 1, with 10 bases in between. The CDR3 loop reads CATRAGGTDTQYF. The CDR3 DNA is TGTGCCACCCGGGCAGGGGGCACAGATACGCAGTATTTT.

V and J are TRBV19 and TRBJ2-7; D might be TRBD2 (6 bases). Looked up from germline, CDR1 is LNHDA and CDR2 is SQIVND (reference sequence). The CDR3 spans 14 residues. The V end was cut by 4 bases, the J end by 2 bases, with 12 bases between. The CDR3 DNA follows: TGTGCCAGTAGTACGGCGGGGCCGCCCTACGAGCAGTACTTC. Translated: CASSTAGPPYEQYF.

This clonotype was picked up a small number of times. The chain employs TRBV19 and TRBJ2-1; TRBD1 is a possible D gene (6 bases). The V end lost 8 bases, the J end lost 4 bases, and 9 bases lay between the germline ends. Germline lookup yields CDR1 LNHDA and CDR2 SQIVND (reference sequence). The CDR3 is made up of 12 amino acids. CDR3 amino acids: CASGQQYNEQFF. As DNA, the CDR3 is TGTGCCAGTGGACAGCAATACAATGAGCAGTTCTTC.